These 7 T cell receptor beta chains originate from one sample sequenced in a study of control samples from healthy donors and cancer patients. The assay was immunoSEQ multiplex PCR, and TCRdb's table has in-frame clones only and misses some. The table includes 85,000 to 120,000 clones, about 90% detected once. The sequenced material came from blood. These receptors were obtained from a woman aged 18-29 years in good health.

CDR3 DNA: TGTGCCAGCAGTTACTTGGTAACTTTCTTT. Its protein product is CASSYLVTFF. This chain joins TRBV6-6 and TRBJ1-1; D is ambiguous. The germline V and J ends were trimmed by 1 base and 12 bases, with 6 bases remaining between them. Per the germline V gene, CDR1 is MNHNY and CDR2 is SVGAGI (reference sequence). There are 10 residues in the CDR3.

The CDR3 nucleotides are TGTGCCATCAGTCAGGGGTCTTCGAACACTGAAGCTTTCTTT. Translating it yields CAISQGSSNTEAFF. The chain couples TRBV10-3 to TRBJ1-1, with D perhaps TRBD1 (6 bases). The CDR3 has 14 amino acids. Germline CDR1 is ENHRY and CDR2 is SYGVKD. V lost 5 bases and J 1 base, leaving 11 bases between the germline ends.

The chain couples TRBV19 to TRBJ1-2; D gene unclear. Looked up from germline, CDR1 is LNHDA and CDR2 is SQIVND (reference sequence). This CDR3 has 15 residues. V was trimmed by 4 bases and J by 3 bases, leaving 15 bases between them. CDR3 coding DNA: TGTGCCAGTAGTAGGAAATCCCCGCGGGACTATGGCTACACCTTC. Amino acids: CASSRKSPRDYGYTF.

The genes are TRBV6-5 and TRBJ2-1; possible D gene TRBD1, 6 bases. The V and J ends lost 8 bases and 1 base respectively, with 15 bases between them. CDR3 size: 15 residues. The germline V gene encodes CDR1 MNHEY and CDR2 SVGAGI. The CDR3 spells CASDRQAGSYNEQFF. The DNA for the CDR3 is TGTGCCAGCGACAGACAGGCAGGGTCCTACAATGAGCAGTTCTTC.

Of note for this clone: The limits of the CDR3 on the DNA are not certain, so only TCRdb's listed CDR3 is given. The chain joins TRBV7-2 to TRBJ2-1; the D call in the table, TRBD1, was not verified against the DNA. The germline V gene has CDR1 SGHTA and CDR2 FQGNSA. The CDR3 spans 14 residues, counting both ends. The CDR3 loop reads CASILGHNYNEQFF.

The V and J genes are TRBV2 and TRBJ1-2, with D tentatively TRBD1 (5 bases). Trimming pared 4 bases from V and 5 bases from J, leaving 14 bases between. Germline CDR1 and CDR2: SNHLY and FYNNEI. There are 14 residues in the CDR3. The DNA of the CDR3 is TGTGCCAGCAGTGCCCGCAGGGATTCTTATGGCTACACCTTC. It codes for CASSARRDSYGYTF.

V is TRBV9 and J is TRBJ2-6, with 7 bases aligning to TRBD1. This CDR3 is 15 amino acids long. V trimming: 3 bases; J trimming: 8 bases; junction bases outside the gene matches: 8. Germline CDR1 SGDLS, CDR2 YYNGEE. The CDR3 bases are TGTGCCAGCAGCGCTCCGGACAGGAAGACCAACGTCCTGACTTTC. Its protein is CASSAPDRKTNVLTF. The full variable domain, with the rest looked up from reference TRBV9 and TRBJ2-6, is DSGVTQTPKHLITATGQRVTLRCSPRSGDLSVYWYQQSLDQGLQFLIQYYNGEERAKGNILERFSAQQFPDLHSELNLSSLELGDSALYFCASSAPDRKTNVLTFGAGSRLTVL.